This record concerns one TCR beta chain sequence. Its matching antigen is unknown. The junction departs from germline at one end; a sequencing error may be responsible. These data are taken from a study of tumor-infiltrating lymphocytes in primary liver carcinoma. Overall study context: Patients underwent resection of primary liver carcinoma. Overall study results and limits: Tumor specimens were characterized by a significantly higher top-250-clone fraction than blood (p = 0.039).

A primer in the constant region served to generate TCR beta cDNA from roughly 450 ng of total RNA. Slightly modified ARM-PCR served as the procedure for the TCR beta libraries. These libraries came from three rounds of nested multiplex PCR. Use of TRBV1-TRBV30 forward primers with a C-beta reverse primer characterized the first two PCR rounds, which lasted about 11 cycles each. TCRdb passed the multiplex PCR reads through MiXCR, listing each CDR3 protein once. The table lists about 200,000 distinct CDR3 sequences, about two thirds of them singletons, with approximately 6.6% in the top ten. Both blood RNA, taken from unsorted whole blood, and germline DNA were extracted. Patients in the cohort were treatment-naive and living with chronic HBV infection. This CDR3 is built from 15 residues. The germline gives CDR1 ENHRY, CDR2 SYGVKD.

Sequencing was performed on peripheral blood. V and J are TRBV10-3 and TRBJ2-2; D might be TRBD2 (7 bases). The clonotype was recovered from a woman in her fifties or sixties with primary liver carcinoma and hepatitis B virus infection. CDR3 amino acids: CVISEGGGDTRELFF. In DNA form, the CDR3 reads TGTGTCATCAGTGAAGGCGGGGGCGACACCAGGGAGCTGTTTTTT.